These 9 T cell receptor beta chains were sequenced from one sample in a study of CD8 T cells in Susac syndrome. cDNA came from approximately 0.5 to 1 ug RNA primed by random hexamers. TCRdb reanalysed the immunoSEQ multiplex PCR reads using MiXCR and keeps one entry per CDR3 protein. The table has around 230,000 distinct CDR3 sequences, 90% to 97% seen once. The sequenced sample consisted of CD4+ T cells from PBMCs. These receptor sequences come from a human donor with Susac syndrome.

As for this clonotype: A junction boundary mismatches the germline segment, possibly from a read error. The chain joins TRBV7-9 to TRBJ2-1; D is unclear. Germline V CDR1 and CDR2: SEHNR, FQNEAQ (reference sequence). The CDR3 is 14 residues long. The CDR3 sequence is CASGLTLEHNEQFF. The CDR3 bases are TGTGCCAGCGGCTTGACCCTAGAACACAATGAGCAGTTCTTC.

V and J are TRBV4-2 and TRBJ2-1; 7 bases are a match to TRBD2. CDR3 size: 14 residues. V lost 4 bases and J lost 8; bases outside the gene matches: 8. Germline values: CDR1 LGHNA, CDR2 YNFKEQ. This CDR3 reads CASSLWEGGDEQFF. The CDR3 bases are TGTGCCAGCAGCCTTTGGGAGGGAGGGGATGAGCAGTTCTTC.

This clonotype was seen a single time. The chain employs TRBV18 and TRBJ2-1, with 8 bases matching TRBD2. This CDR3 is 17 amino acids long. The V and J ends lost 5 bases and 7 bases, in that order; junction bases with no gene match: 16. CDR1 KGHSH and CDR2 LQKENI come from the germline V gene. CDR3 sequence: CASSTQGGAGVGNEQFF. CDR3 in DNA: TGTGCCAGCTCAACCCAGGGAGGAGCGGGAGTAGGTAATGAGCAGTTCTTC.

V and J are TRBV24-1 and TRBJ2-5, with 15 nucleotides matching TRBD2. There are 16 residues in the CDR3. J lost 5 bases, V lost 4 bases, and 4 bases had no gene match. Per germline, CDR1 KGHDR and CDR2 SFDVKD. CDR3 bases: TGTGCCACCAGTGACCGCGGGACTAGCGGGAGGGAGACCCAGTACTTC. Protein: CATSDRGTSGRETQYF.

DNA for the CDR3: TGTGCCAGCAGCCAATTTGACGAGACGCGCGGCTACACCTTC. It codes for CASSQFDETRGYTF. This sequence joins TRBV5-4 and TRBJ1-2; D gene ambiguous. CDR1 SGHNT and CDR2 YYREEE come from the germline V gene (reference sequence). Trimming removed 4 bases from V and 8 bases from J, with 18 bases in between. This CDR3 is built from 14 residues.

The V call is TRBV7-9, the J call TRBJ2-5; 9 bases line up with TRBD2. Germline V gene lookup returns CDR1 SEHNR and CDR2 FQNEAQ (reference sequence). This CDR3 has 14 residues. Trimming removed 4 bases from V and 5 bases from J; junction bases left unmatched: 5. The CDR3 DNA sequence: TGTGCCAGCAGCTCTAGCGGGATGGGGGAGACCCAGTACTTC. Amino acids: CASSSSGMGETQYF.

V usage is TRBV6-5 and J usage is TRBJ1-1; tentative D call: TRBD1 (6 bases). The V end lost 6 bases, the J end lost 5 bases, and 10 bases lay between the germline ends. Germline CDR1 and CDR2: MNHEY and SVGAGI. The CDR3 contains 12 residues. The CDR3 sequence is CASSRGQTEAFF. DNA for the CDR3: TGTGCCAGCAGCCGCGGACAGACTGAAGCTTTCTTT.

In its sample, this clonotype was seen once. This rearrangement joins TRBV6-5 to TRBJ2-4; D perhaps matches TRBD1 (5 bases). Germline-derived CDR1 and CDR2 are MNHEY and SVGAGI. V lost 5 bases, J lost 6 bases, and 11 bases lay in between. The length of the CDR3 is 13 residues. The CDR3 loop reads CASSKGEPNIQYF. The CDR3, as DNA: TGTGCCAGCAGTAAAGGGGAACCAAACATTCAGTACTTC.

V gene TRBV7-3 combines with J gene TRBJ2-2; D is uncertain. V was shortened by 4 bases and J by 2 bases, with 8 bases between the two germline ends. The CDR3 is 14 amino acids. In germline, CDR1 is SGHTA, CDR2 FQGTGA. In DNA form, the CDR3 reads TGTGCCAGCAGCTCGGACGCTAACACCGGGGAGCTGTTTTTT. Amino acid sequence: CASSSDANTGELFF.